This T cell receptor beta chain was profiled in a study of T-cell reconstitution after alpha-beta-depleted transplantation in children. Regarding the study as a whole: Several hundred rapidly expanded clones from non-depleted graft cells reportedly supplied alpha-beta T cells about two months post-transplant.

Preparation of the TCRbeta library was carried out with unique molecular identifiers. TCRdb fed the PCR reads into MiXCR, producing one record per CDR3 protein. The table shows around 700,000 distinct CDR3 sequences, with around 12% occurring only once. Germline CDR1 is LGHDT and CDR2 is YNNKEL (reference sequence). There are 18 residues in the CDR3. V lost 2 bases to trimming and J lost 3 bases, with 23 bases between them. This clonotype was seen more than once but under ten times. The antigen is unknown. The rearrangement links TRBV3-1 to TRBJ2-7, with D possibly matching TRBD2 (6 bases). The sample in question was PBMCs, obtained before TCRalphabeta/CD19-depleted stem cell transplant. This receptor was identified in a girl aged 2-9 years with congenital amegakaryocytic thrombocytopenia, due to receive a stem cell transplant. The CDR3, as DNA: TGTGCCAGCAGCCAACGCAACGGTCCGGACTACCTTCACTACGAGCAGTACTTC. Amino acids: CASSQRNGPDYLHYEQYF.